This entry features one T cell receptor (beta chain) sequence. The record originates from a study of cytomegalovirus exposure and HLA in healthy donors. While the first cohort had some 700 subjects, the donors belonged to the separate validation cohort of fewer than 150 subjects. J lost 8 bases, V lost 5 bases, and 7 bases had no gene match. The CDR3 covers 14 residues. CDR1 and CDR2 (germline): MNHEY, SMNVEV (reference sequence). The assay was immunoSEQ multiplex PCR, and TCRdb's table has in-frame clones only and misses some. The sample comprises some 60,000 clones, approximately 94% of which are singletons, and 4% to 5.5% rests with the top ten.

V gene TRBV27 combines with J gene TRBJ2-1; 9 bases align to TRBD2. The sample comprised PBMCs. The clonotype comes from a man between 18 and 35 years old in good health and CMV-seropositive. CDR3 sequence: CASSGLAGTHEQFF. The CDR3, as DNA: TGTGCCAGCAGTGGGCTAGCGGGGACCCATGAGCAGTTCTTC.